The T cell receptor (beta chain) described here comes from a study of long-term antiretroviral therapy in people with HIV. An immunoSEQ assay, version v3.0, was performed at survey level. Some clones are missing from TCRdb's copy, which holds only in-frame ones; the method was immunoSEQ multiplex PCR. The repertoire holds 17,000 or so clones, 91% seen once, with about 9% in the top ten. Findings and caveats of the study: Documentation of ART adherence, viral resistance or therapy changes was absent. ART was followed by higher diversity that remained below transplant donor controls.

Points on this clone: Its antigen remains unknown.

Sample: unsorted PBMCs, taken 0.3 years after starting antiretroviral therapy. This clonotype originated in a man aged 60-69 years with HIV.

CDR3 in amino acids: CASSPRVEWTEAFF. CDR3 DNA: TGTGCCAGCAGCCCCCGTGTGGAATGGACTGAAGCTTTCTTT. The J gene is TRBJ1-1, the V gene TRBV7-6, with no clear D. Germline V lookup: CDR1 SGHVS, CDR2 FNYEAQ. The CDR3 loop spans 14 amino acids. With 5 bases removed from V and 5 bases from J, the gap between germline ends came to 15 bases.